These 19 T cell receptor beta chains were sequenced from one sample in a study of blood T cells in healthy people across ages. With a J-beta primer mix and a sample-barcoded 5' primer, a second PCR ran about 7 to 12 cycles. MiXCR, applied by TCRdb to the 5' RACE reads, yields one record per CDR3 protein. There are approximately 830,000 distinct CDR3 sequences in the sample; around two thirds occur only once, and around a quarter lies in the top ten. The source material was blood. These receptor sequences come from a young man in good health.

The CDR3 sequence: CASSYAIAAGTTSQYRETQYF. The CDR3, as DNA: TGTGCCAGCAGTTACGCAATAGCCGCCGGGACCACGAGCCAATACCGGGAGACCCAGTACTTC. The chain uses TRBV6-2 or TRBV6-3 and TRBJ2-5; D may correspond to TRBD1 or TRBD2 (5 bases each). V dropped 2 bases and J dropped 5 bases, with 33 bases sitting between them. The germline V gene encodes CDR1 MNHEY and CDR2 SVGEGT. The CDR3 is made up of 21 amino acids.

In its sample, this clonotype was seen a few times. The chain carries TRBV4-3 and TRBJ1-6; D is uncertain. Germline V CDR1 and CDR2: LGHNA, YSLEER. The CDR3 is 16 residues long. The V gene lost 0 bases and the J gene lost 7 bases, with 13 bases spanning the gap. CDR3 DNA sequence: TGCGCCAGCAGCCAAGATTGGCCCGAGAGAAATTCACCCCTCCACTTT. Encoded protein: CASSQDWPERNSPLHF.

The gene calls are TRBV13 and TRBJ2-4; 9 positions match TRBD2. Germline trimming cut 4 bases from V and 0 bases from J; bases unmatched to any gene: 4. Germline V gene sequence: CDR1 PRHDT, CDR2 FYEKMQ (reference sequence). The CDR3 contains 16 residues. The CDR3 nucleotides are TGTGCCAGCAGCTCTCCTAGCGGGATAGCCAAAAACATTCAGTACTTC. Its protein product is CASSSPSGIAKNIQYF.

This clonotype has more than one count but fewer than ten. J is TRBJ1-2 and V is TRBV7-9, with 10 positions matching TRBD1. The J segment lost 7 bases and the V segment lost 5 bases, leaving 13 bases of the junction unmatched. CDR3 length: 16 amino acids. CDR1 and CDR2 from the germline V gene are SEHNR and FQNEAQ (reference sequence). The CDR3 reads CASSDYGEDRGLGYTF. The CDR3 region has the DNA TGTGCCAGCAGCGACTACGGTGAAGACAGGGGGCTTGGCTACACCTTC.

There are many counts of this clonotype. V usage is TRBV12-3 or TRBV12-4 and J usage is TRBJ2-5, with D hard to call. The CDR3 spans 13 residues. Deletions cut 6 bases from V and 1 base from J, with 9 bases between. CDR3 nucleotides: TGTGCCAGCAGCTTGGGCTTCCAAGAGACCCAGTACTTC. This sequence encodes CASSLGFQETQYF.

This clonotype was observed a handful of times. This chain joins TRBV4-3 and TRBJ2-2, with a weak D call TRBD2 (5 bases). The germline V gene has CDR1 LGHNA and CDR2 YSLEER. This CDR3 has 16 residues. The V and J ends lost 4 bases and 5 bases respectively, with 17 bases between them. CDR3 amino acids: CASSRVVSGRTGELFF. The CDR3 nucleotides read TGCGCCAGCAGCCGAGTTGTTTCGGGGAGAACCGGGGAGCTGTTTTTT.

The rearrangement uses TRBV7-9 and TRBJ2-7; possibly TRBD2 for D (5 bases). V shed 5 bases and J shed 3 bases, with 17 bases lying between them. CDR3 length equals 15 residues. The germline V gene encodes CDR1 SEHNR and CDR2 FQNEAQ (reference sequence). The CDR3 sequence: CASSPRTEEYYEQYF. The CDR3 DNA is TGTGCCAGCAGCCCCCGGACGGAGGAATACTACGAGCAGTACTTC.

The sample holds many counts of this clonotype. This chain joins TRBV7-2 and TRBJ2-5; D ambiguous. This CDR3 is 15 amino acids long. CDR1 and CDR2 (germline): SGHTA, FQGNSA. Trimming removed 5 bases from V and 5 bases from J, with 18 bases in between. CDR3 region: CASSLNSPGWETQYF. CDR3 coding DNA: TGTGCCAGCAGCCTCAACTCGCCAGGTTGGGAGACCCAGTACTTC. Together with reference TRBV7-2 and TRBJ2-5, the CDR3 gives the full variable domain: GAGVSQSPSNKVTEKGKDVELRCDPISGHTALYWYRQSLGQGLEFLIYFQGNSAPDKSGLPSDRFSAERTGGSVSTLTIQRTQQEDSAVYLCASSLNSPGWETQYFGPGTRLLVL.

The chain links TRBV4-1 to TRBJ1-5; D is unresolved. This CDR3 comprises 15 residues. Germline-derived CDR1 and CDR2 are MGHRA and YSYEKL. V dropped 0 bases and J dropped 2 bases, with 8 bases sitting between them. The CDR3 protein is CASSQETGGNQPQHF. Here the CDR3 DNA reads TGCGCCAGCAGCCAAGAGACTGGGGGCAATCAGCCCCAGCATTTT.

The chain employs TRBV11-1 and TRBJ2-3; 14 nucleotides agree with TRBD2. The CDR3 has 16 residues. With 5 bases clipped from V and 7 bases from J, the junction kept 8 bases outside the gene matches. Germline V CDR1 and CDR2: SGHAT, FQDESV (reference sequence). CDR3 DNA: TGTGCCAGCAGCCCCCCGGGACTAGCGGGGGTATATACGCAGTATTTT. It specifies CASSPPGLAGVYTQYF. Drawing the rest from reference TRBV11-1 and TRBJ2-3, the complete variable domain is EAEVAQSPRYKITEKSQAVAFWCDPISGHATLYWYRQILGQGPELLVQFQDESVVDDSQLPKDRFSAERLKGVDSTLKIQPAELGDSAMYLCASSPPGLAGVYTQYFGPGTRLTVL.

The V call is TRBV4-3, the J call TRBJ1-5; 7 bases are shared with TRBD1. The J call could be wrong; TRBJ2-3 is a better fit for the DNA end. Germline V gene lookup returns CDR1 LGHNA and CDR2 YSLEER. The CDR3 consists of 15 residues. CDR3 nucleotides: TGCGCCAGCAGCCAAGTCGATCAGGGGGCAGATACGCAGTATTTT. Amino acids: CASSQVDQGADTQYF.

This sequence joins TRBV28 and TRBJ2-7; D is unclear. The CDR3 loop spans 14 amino acids. V dropped 3 bases and J dropped 2 bases, with 11 bases sitting between them. Per germline, CDR1 MDHEN and CDR2 SYDVKM. CDR3 sequence: CASSFVGSPYEQYF. CDR3 DNA sequence: TGTGCCAGCAGTTTCGTTGGCAGTCCCTACGAGCAGTACTTC.

This chain links TRBV7-2 with TRBJ2-1; 10 bases line up with TRBD1. Germline V CDR1 and CDR2: SGHTA, FQGNSA. The CDR3 sequence is 14 residues long. Losses at the gene ends were 5 bases for V and 7 bases for J; bases not matched to a gene: 5. The CDR3 reads CASSPSGQGNEQFF. DNA for the CDR3: TGTGCCAGCAGCCCGTCGGGACAGGGGAATGAGCAGTTCTTC.

This clonotype showed up just a few times. This chain uses TRBV4-2 with TRBJ1-6; unclear D gene. This CDR3 spans 17 amino acids. The V end lost 0 bases, the J end lost 0 bases, and 9 bases lay between the germline ends. Germline CDR1 and CDR2: LGHNA and YNFKEQ. This chain's CDR3 is CASSQDLASSYNSPLHF. DNA of the CDR3: TGTGCCAGCAGCCAAGATTTGGCGTCCTCCTATAATTCACCCCTCCACTTT.

This clonotype was seen a single time. The gene calls are TRBV7-3 and TRBJ2-2; D uncertain. The CDR3 loop spans 13 amino acids. Germline V gives CDR1 SGHTA, CDR2 FQGTGA. V lost 4 bases, J lost 2 bases, and 5 bases lay in between. The CDR3 sequence: CASSSNNTGELFF. In DNA, the CDR3 is TGTGCCAGCAGCTCAAACAACACCGGGGAGCTGTTTTTT.

The rearrangement joins TRBV4-3 to TRBJ1-6; no reliable D call. Trimming stripped 5 bases from V and 6 bases from J, with 14 bases between. CDR3 length: 15 amino acids. The germline V gene has CDR1 LGHNA and CDR2 YSLEER. As DNA, the CDR3 is TGCGCCAGCAGCTCAAGCGTTGGAGGTAATTCACCCCTCCACTTT. Encoded protein: CASSSSVGGNSPLHF.

The gene calls are TRBV4-3 and TRBJ2-1; D is unclear. This CDR3 is built from 17 residues. Deletions cut 0 bases from V and 0 bases from J, with 12 bases between. Germline assignment: CDR1 LGHNA and CDR2 YSLEER. CDR3 DNA sequence: TGCGCCAGCAGCCAAGAGCTGCCCCGGTCCTCCTACAATGAGCAGTTCTTC. Its translation is CASSQELPRSSYNEQFF.

This clonotype was observed a single time. This chain links TRBV12-3 or TRBV12-4 with TRBJ2-1; TRBD2 aligns across 15 bases. The CDR3 is made up of 18 amino acids. V trimming: 6 bases; J trimming: 4 bases; junction bases outside the gene matches: 10. The CDR3 sequence is CASSPRGLAGGLYNEQFF. CDR3 sequence (DNA): TGTGCCAGCAGCCCCAGGGGACTAGCGGGGGGCTTGTACAATGAGCAGTTCTTC.

The V gene is TRBV10-3, the J gene TRBJ1-6; 7 positions agree with TRBD1. V shed 2 bases, J shed 7 bases, and the junction held 2 bases outside the gene matches. The length of the CDR3 is 14 residues. Germline lookup yields CDR1 ENHRY and CDR2 SYGVKD. This chain's CDR3 is CAISERQGNSPLHF. The CDR3 region has the DNA TGTGCCATCAGTGAGAGACAGGGAAATTCACCCCTCCACTTT.